The next 9 T cell receptor beta chains were all read from a single sample in a study of control samples from healthy donors and cancer patients. Only in-frame clones appear in the TCRdb table, and some are missing; sequencing was by immunoSEQ multiplex PCR. The sample contains approximately 24,000 clones, 75% to 90% of which appear only once. The sequenced material came from PBMCs. These receptors were taken from a man aged 55 to 70 with colorectal cancer.

Only a few counts were recorded for this clone. The rearrangement joins TRBV4-1 to TRBJ1-3; possible D gene TRBD1, 5 bases. The CDR3 has 13 amino acids. V was cut by 4 bases and J by 11 bases, with 15 bases left in between. Germline V CDR1 and CDR2: MGHRA, YSYEKL. The CDR3 DNA follows: TGCGCCAGCAGCCCCCGAGGGGCAGGCCCCATATATTTT. This codes for CASSPRGAGPIYF.

This clone appeared once. This rearrangement joins TRBV6-5 to TRBJ2-3; a weak D match, TRBD1 (6 bases). Per the germline V gene, CDR1 is MNHEY and CDR2 is SVGAGI. The CDR3 totals 13 residues. Trimming removed 2 bases at V and 4 bases at J, with 7 bases between. Here the CDR3 reads CASSYAGADTQYF. In DNA, the CDR3 is TGTGCCAGCAGTTACGCAGGGGCAGATACGCAGTATTTT.

By its share, this clone is medium-sized. CDR3 nucleotides: TGTGCCAGCAGCTTACAGGAACAAAACACCGGGGAGCTGTTTTTT. This translates into CASSLQEQNTGELFF. The V call is TRBV7-2, the J call TRBJ2-2; D gene unclear. This CDR3 is built from 15 residues. Trimming pared 2 bases from V and 2 bases from J, leaving 9 bases between. Germline-derived CDR1 and CDR2 are SGHTA and FQGNSA.

In its sample, this clone was seen once. This rearrangement joins TRBV6-1 to TRBJ1-5; 7 nucleotides agree with TRBD1. The germline V gene has CDR1 MNHNS and CDR2 SASEGT. V lost 4 bases to trimming and J lost 4 bases; unmatched junction nucleotides: 10. The CDR3 covers 16 residues. The CDR3 loop reads CASSVILTGQNQPQHF. The CDR3 DNA sequence: TGTGCCAGCAGTGTAATATTAACGGGACAGAATCAGCCCCAGCATTTT.

The chain employs TRBV5-1 and TRBJ2-7, with no clear D. The CDR3 is 17 residues long. CDR1 and CDR2 from the germline V gene are SGHRS and YFSETQ. V was pared by 1 base and J by 1 base, with 18 bases between. This chain's CDR3 is CASSLNSDMWLSYEQYF. CDR3 sequence (DNA): TGCGCCAGCAGCTTGAACTCAGATATGTGGCTTTCCTACGAGCAGTACTTC. The full variable domain, with the rest looked up from reference TRBV5-1 and TRBJ2-7, is KAGVTQTPRYLIKTRGQQVTLSCSPISGHRSVSWYQQTPGQGLQFLFEYFSETQRNKGNFPGRFSGRQFSNSRSEMNVSTLELGDSALYLCASSLNSDMWLSYEQYFGPGTRLTVT.

The chain couples TRBV7-9 to TRBJ1-3, with a possible D match to TRBD1 (6 bases). The V and J ends lost 5 bases and 4 bases respectively, with 12 bases between them. This CDR3 has 14 amino acids. Germline-derived CDR1 and CDR2 are SEHNR and FQNEAQ (reference sequence). CDR3 region: CASSPRDKGNTIYF. DNA of the CDR3: TGTGCCAGCAGCCCCAGGGACAAAGGAAACACCATATATTTT.

The chain employs TRBV10-2 and TRBJ2-1; D call uncertain. The V gene lost 7 bases and the J gene lost 3 bases, with 13 bases spanning the gap. Per germline, CDR1 WSHSY and CDR2 SAAADI. The CDR3 extends over 14 amino acids. CDR3 sequence reads: CASTQDSFYNEQFF. The CDR3, as DNA: TGCGCCAGCACTCAGGATTCCTTCTACAATGAGCAGTTCTTC.

V gene TRBV18 combines with J gene TRBJ2-7; D is uncertain. Germline V gene sequence: CDR1 KGHSH, CDR2 LQKENI. V was shortened by 1 base and J by 6 bases, with 19 bases between the two germline ends. This CDR3 region has 16 residues. CDR3 bases: TGTGCCAGCTCACCACGTCCTGACCCCGGCAGTTCCGAGCAGTACGTC. It specifies CASSPRPDPGSSEQYV.

V gene TRBV7-2 combines with J gene TRBJ2-1; a possible D gene is TRBD2 (7 bases). Per the germline V gene, CDR1 is SGHTA and CDR2 is FQGNSA. The V gene lost 5 bases and the J gene lost 3 bases, with 14 bases spanning the gap. The CDR3 spans 15 residues. Here the CDR3 reads CASSQGRVNYNEQFF. CDR3 DNA: TGTGCCAGCAGCCAGGGGAGGGTCAACTACAATGAGCAGTTCTTC.